Presented here are 27 T cell receptor beta chains from one specimen sequenced in a study of blood T cell repertoires in COVID-19. Using immunoSEQ multiplex PCR, the repertoire was profiled, and TCRdb retains in-frame clones only, with some absent. Here the sample spans around 39,000 clones, approximately 88% being singletons. The material sequenced was peripheral blood. The receptors derive from a human donor in a cohort sampled during active COVID-19.

V gene TRBV30 combines with J gene TRBJ2-4; D not resolved. Germline CDR1 and CDR2: GTSNPN and SVGIG (reference sequence). The V and J ends lost 1 base and 0 bases respectively, with 10 bases between them. This CDR3 has 15 amino acids. CDR3 bases: TGTGCCTGGAGTGGTCAGGCTTTAGCCAAAAACATTCAGTACTTC. Protein product: CAWSGQALAKNIQYF.

This clone was counted a single time. The chain recombines TRBV30 with TRBJ1-5; D may be TRBD1 (6 bases). The germline V gene encodes CDR1 GTSNPN and CDR2 SVGIG (reference sequence). Trimming removed 0 bases at V and 8 bases at J, with 8 bases between. The length of the CDR3 is 12 residues. The CDR3 is CAWSVRDKPQHF. As DNA, the CDR3 is TGTGCCTGGAGTGTTAGGGACAAGCCCCAGCATTTT.

The V and J genes are TRBV27 and TRBJ2-6; 8 bases match TRBD1. From germline, CDR1 is MNHEY and CDR2 SMNVEV (reference sequence). V shed 1 base, J shed 2 bases, and the junction held 10 bases outside the gene matches. The CDR3 runs 19 residues. CDR3: CASSLFQGAVRTGANVLTF. Written as DNA, the CDR3 is TGTGCCAGCAGTTTATTCCAGGGGGCCGTTCGGACTGGGGCCAACGTCCTGACTTTC.

A single count supports this clone. The chain recombines TRBV7-9 with TRBJ2-7; D perhaps matches TRBD1 (6 bases). Germline CDR1 SEHNR, CDR2 FQNEAQ (reference sequence). The CDR3 is 14 amino acids. Trimming removed 4 bases at V and 5 bases at J, with 15 bases between. In DNA, the CDR3 is TGTGCCAGCAGCTCCCAGGGGTGGGCAGACGAGCAGTACTTC. It encodes CASSSQGWADEQYF.

Written as DNA, the CDR3 is TGTGCCAGTACGGTGGGCCTGAACACTGAAGCTTTCTTT. The encoded protein is CASTVGLNTEAFF. The chain couples TRBV19 to TRBJ1-1; D not certain. The V end lost 7 bases, the J end lost 0 bases, and 9 bases lay between the germline ends. The CDR3 is 13 residues long. CDR1 and CDR2 from the germline V gene are LNHDA and SQIVND (reference sequence).

The chain carries TRBV7-3 and TRBJ2-7, with 9 bases that match TRBD1. After removal of 0 bases from V and 1 base from J, the junction contained 1 base not matched to a gene. Germline assignment: CDR1 SGHTA and CDR2 FQGTGA. This CDR3 has 15 amino acids. The CDR3: CASSLTGTGSYEQYF. The DNA of the CDR3 is TGTGCCAGCAGCTTAACCGGGACAGGGTCCTACGAGCAGTACTTC.

The V and J genes are TRBV7-2 and TRBJ2-7, with D perhaps TRBD1 (5 bases). CDR1 SGHTA and CDR2 FQGNSA come from the germline V gene. The CDR3 extends over 14 amino acids. V was pared by 0 bases and J by 3 bases, with 9 bases between. CDR3 in DNA: TGTGCCAGCAGCTTAGCGGCAGGGAACTACGAGCAGTACTTC. It encodes CASSLAAGNYEQYF.

This sequence joins TRBV10-3 and TRBJ1-1; the D gene is possibly TRBD1 (6 bases). V was trimmed by 6 bases and J by 3 bases, leaving 8 bases between them. The germline gives CDR1 ENHRY, CDR2 SYGVKD. The length of the CDR3 is 12 residues. This CDR3 reads CAIRQGYTEAFF. In nucleotides, the CDR3 is TGTGCCATCAGGCAGGGGTACACTGAAGCTTTCTTT.

The chain links TRBV5-5 to TRBJ1-6; 9 bases are shared with TRBD1. Germline V gives CDR1 SGHKS, CDR2 YYEKEE (reference sequence). CDR3 length: 16 amino acids. With V trimmed by 3 bases and J by 6 bases, 7 bases remained unmatched. The CDR3 loop reads CASSWARDRVNSPLHF. CDR3 sequence (DNA): TGTGCCAGCAGCTGGGCCCGGGACAGGGTTAATTCACCCCTCCACTTT. The whole variable domain, filled in from reference TRBV5-5 and TRBJ1-6, reads DAGVTQSPTHLIKTRGQQVTLRCSPISGHKSVSWYQQVLGQGPQFIFQYYEKEERGRGNFPDRFSARQFPNYSSELNVNALLLGDSALYLCASSWARDRVNSPLHFGNGTRLTVT.

V usage is TRBV5-4 and J usage is TRBJ2-3, with TRBD2 as a possible D gene (6 bases). V lost 4 bases to trimming and J lost 0 bases, with 18 bases between them. The CDR3 loop spans 17 amino acids. The germline gives CDR1 SGHNT, CDR2 YYREEE (reference sequence). The CDR3 is CASSAGTSATSTDTQYF. The DNA for the CDR3 is TGTGCCAGCAGCGCGGGAACCTCAGCTACTAGCACAGATACGCAGTATTTT. Based on the CDR3 plus reference TRBV5-4 and TRBJ2-3, the full variable domain is ETGVTQSPTHLIKTRGQQVTLRCSSQSGHNTVSWYQQALGQGPQFIFQYYREEENGRGNFPPRFSGLQFPNYSSELNVNALELDDSALYLCASSAGTSATSTDTQYFGPGTRLTVL.

The genes are TRBV6-5 and TRBJ2-2; TRBD1 agrees at 7 bases. Germline CDR1 MNHEY, CDR2 SVGAGI. The J segment lost 8 bases and the V segment lost 7 bases, leaving 4 bases of the junction unmatched. The CDR3 consists of 12 residues. This chain's CDR3 is CASITGVGELFF. The CDR3 bases are TGTGCCAGCATTACAGGGGTGGGGGAGCTGTTTTTT.

This clone came up once. The chain employs TRBV28 and TRBJ1-5; 8 positions agree with TRBD1. Germline values: CDR1 MDHEN, CDR2 SYDVKM. The CDR3 is made up of 13 amino acids. J gave up 4 bases and V 6 bases, and 2 bases lay outside the gene matches. CDR3 nucleotides: TGTGCCAGCAGCGGACAGGGAAATCAGCCCCAGCATTTT. It codes for CASSGQGNQPQHF.

This clone showed up just a few times. The genes are TRBV3-1 (or the pseudogene TRBV3-2) and TRBJ2-5, with a tentative D call TRBD2 (6 bases). Germline CDR1 LGHDT, CDR2 YNNKEL (reference sequence). Trimming took 4 bases from V and 1 from J, leaving 13 bases between them. The CDR3 runs 15 residues. CDR3 bases: TGTGCCAGCAGCCCAGAACGCGGGGTCCAAGAGACCCAGTACTTC. Translating it yields CASSPERGVQETQYF.

This clone was recorded a few times. The chain carries TRBV4-2 and TRBJ1-5; D might be TRBD1 (6 bases). Germline-derived CDR1 and CDR2 are LGHNA and YNFKEQ. Trimming shortened V by 0 bases and J by 6 bases, and 12 bases separated the two germline ends. The CDR3 sequence is 15 residues long. The CDR3 here is CASSQDPAGAQPQHF. DNA for the CDR3: TGTGCCAGCAGCCAAGATCCAGCAGGGGCTCAGCCCCAGCATTTT.

The rearrangement uses TRBV19 and TRBJ1-1; 8 bases line up with TRBD1. The CDR3 runs to 15 residues. V lost 8 bases and J lost 1; bases outside the gene matches: 9. Looked up from germline, CDR1 is LNHDA and CDR2 is SQIVND (reference sequence). The CDR3 loop is CASARFGTGNTEAFF. DNA for the CDR3: TGTGCCAGTGCCCGATTCGGGACAGGGAACACTGAAGCTTTCTTT.

This clone has just a few counts. V usage is TRBV6-6 and J usage is TRBJ1-3; 7 bases line up with TRBD1. Germline V lookup: CDR1 MNHNY, CDR2 SVGAGI (reference sequence). The CDR3 has 15 residues. Germline trimming cut 2 bases from V and 4 bases from J; bases unmatched to any gene: 5. CDR3 sequence reads: CASSYDRAGGNTIYF. The CDR3 coding sequence is TGTGCCAGCAGTTACGACAGGGCGGGAGGAAACACCATATATTTT.

This clone has a single count. The rearrangement joins TRBV7-2 to TRBJ2-2; D may be TRBD2 (6 bases). Germline V CDR1 and CDR2: SGHTA, FQGNSA. The CDR3 runs 16 residues. The ends were cut back, 4 bases at V and 6 bases at J, with 18 bases in the middle. CDR3 loop: CASSSPGGPIPGELFF. In DNA, the CDR3 is TGTGCCAGCAGCTCACCAGGAGGGCCGATCCCCGGGGAGCTGTTTTTT.

V is TRBV7-3 and J is TRBJ2-6; no reliable D call. V was clipped by 9 bases and J by 2 bases, with 5 bases between them. The CDR3 totals 12 residues. Germline V gene lookup returns CDR1 SGHTA and CDR2 FQGTGA. The CDR3 DNA reads as TGTGCCAGTAGTCCTGGGGCCAACGTCCTGACTTTC. Residues: CASSPGANVLTF.

This clone turned up a few times. The gene calls are TRBV27 and TRBJ1-4, with D possibly being TRBD1 (5 bases). CDR3 length: 16 amino acids. Germline CDR1 MNHEY, CDR2 SMNVEV (reference sequence). Trimming stripped 1 base from V and 8 bases from J, with 17 bases between. CDR3 in amino acids: CASSLYFMQGREKLFF. The CDR3 coding sequence is TGTGCCAGCAGTTTATATTTTATGCAGGGAAGGGAAAAACTGTTTTTT. Full variable domain (rest looked up from reference TRBV27 and TRBJ1-4): EAQVTQNPRYLITVTGKKLTVTCSQNMNHEYMSWYRQDPGLGLRQIYYSMNVEVTDKGDVPEGYKVSRKEKRNFPLILESPSPNQTSLYFCASSLYFMQGREKLFFGSGTQLSVL.

V is TRBV3-1 (or the pseudogene TRBV3-2) and J is TRBJ1-4, with TRBD1 as a possible D gene (6 bases). In germline, CDR1 is LGHDT, CDR2 YNNKEL (reference sequence). Trimming took 5 bases from V and 4 from J, leaving 17 bases between them. The CDR3 is 16 amino acids. Here the CDR3 DNA reads TGTGCCAGCAGCGCCAGGGGTACCGGCGATAATGAAAAACTGTTTTTT. This encodes CASSARGTGDNEKLFF.

The chain is built from TRBV5-5 and TRBJ1-5; 11 bases map to TRBD1. Trimming removed 0 bases from V and 6 bases from J; junction bases left unmatched: 5. This CDR3 is built from 16 residues. In germline, CDR1 is SGHKS, CDR2 YYEKEE (reference sequence). CDR3 nucleotides: TGTGCCAGCAGCTTGGGGGGACAGGGGGTTCGTCAGCCCCAGCATTTT. It encodes CASSLGGQGVRQPQHF. The variable domain in full, completed from reference TRBV5-5 and TRBJ1-5, reads DAGVTQSPTHLIKTRGQQVTLRCSPISGHKSVSWYQQVLGQGPQFIFQYYEKEERGRGNFPDRFSARQFPNYSSELNVNALLLGDSALYLCASSLGGQGVRQPQHFGDGTRLSIL.

A few counts support this clone. The gene calls are TRBV24-1 and TRBJ2-7; 11 bases map to TRBD2. V dropped 10 bases and J dropped 6; count of bases not matched to a gene: 16. Germline-derived CDR1 and CDR2 are KGHDR and SFDVKD. The length of the CDR3 is 16 residues. The CDR3 region is CATATYSGTSGVEQYF. The CDR3 bases are TGTGCCACAGCCACTTACTCCGGGACTAGCGGTGTCGAGCAGTACTTC.

The chain combines TRBV7-2 with TRBJ2-3; maybe TRBD2 (6 bases). CDR3 length: 16 amino acids. Trimming removed 1 base at V and 1 base at J, with 12 bases between. CDR1 and CDR2 from the germline V gene are SGHTA and FQGNSA. The chain's CDR3 is CASSLDRAGRTDTQYF. The CDR3 nucleotides are TGTGCCAGCAGCTTAGATCGGGCGGGACGCACAGATACGCAGTATTTT. The complete variable domain, with remaining parts taken from reference TRBV7-2 and TRBJ2-3, reads GAGVSQSPSNKVTEKGKDVELRCDPISGHTALYWYRQSLGQGLEFLIYFQGNSAPDKSGLPSDRFSAERTGGSVSTLTIQRTQQEDSAVYLCASSLDRAGRTDTQYFGPGTRLTVL.

The chain uses TRBV7-9 and TRBJ2-3; TRBD1 matches at 7 bases. The CDR3 runs 16 residues. Germline CDR1 reads SEHNR; CDR2 reads FQNEAQ (reference sequence). Trimming at V came to 1 base and at J to 2 bases, leaving 6 bases not matched to a gene. For the CDR3, the DNA is TGTGCCAGCAGCTTAGGGACAGGAGCCCCCACAGATACGCAGTATTTT. It translates to CASSLGTGAPTDTQYF.

By frequency in the sample, this clone is medium-sized. The chain joins TRBV12-3 or TRBV12-4 to TRBJ1-1; D unclear. The CDR3 runs 13 residues. The V end was cut by 2 bases, the J end by 0 bases, with 4 bases between. The CDR3 DNA follows: TGTGCCAGCAGTTTACTTGTGAACACTGAAGCTTTCTTT. It encodes CASSLLVNTEAFF.

This clone was seen a handful of times. The chain employs TRBV10-1 and TRBJ1-3, with D unresolved. The germline V gene encodes CDR1 WNHNN and CDR2 SYGVQD (reference sequence). The CDR3 length is 13 residues. V lost 5 bases to trimming and J lost 4 bases, with 9 bases between them. The CDR3 coding sequence is TGCGCCAGCAGTCCGGAGGCAGGAAACACCATATATTTT. Protein sequence: CASSPEAGNTIYF.

V is TRBV7-9 and J is TRBJ2-1; 11 positions agree with TRBD2. The V gene's germline CDR1 is SEHNR and CDR2 FQNEAQ (reference sequence). This CDR3 comprises 15 residues. The junction had 1 base not matched to a gene; V was cut back by 2 bases and J by 4 bases. The CDR3 reads CASSLIAGGYNEQFF. The CDR3 DNA reads TGTGCCAGCAGCTTAATAGCGGGGGGGTACAATGAGCAGTTCTTC.